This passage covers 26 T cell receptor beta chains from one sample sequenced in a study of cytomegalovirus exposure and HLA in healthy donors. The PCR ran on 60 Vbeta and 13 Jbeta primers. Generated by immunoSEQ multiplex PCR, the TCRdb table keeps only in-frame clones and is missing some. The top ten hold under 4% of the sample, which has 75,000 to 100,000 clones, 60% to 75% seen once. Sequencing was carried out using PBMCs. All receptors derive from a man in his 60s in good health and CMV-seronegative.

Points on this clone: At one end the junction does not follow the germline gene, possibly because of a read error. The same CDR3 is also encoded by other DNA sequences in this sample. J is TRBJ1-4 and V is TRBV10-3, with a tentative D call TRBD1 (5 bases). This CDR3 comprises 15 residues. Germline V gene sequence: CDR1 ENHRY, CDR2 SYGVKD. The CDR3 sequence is CAISESTDMGEKLFF. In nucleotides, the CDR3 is TGCGCCATCAGTGAGTCAACGGACATGGGGGAAAAACTGTTTTTT.

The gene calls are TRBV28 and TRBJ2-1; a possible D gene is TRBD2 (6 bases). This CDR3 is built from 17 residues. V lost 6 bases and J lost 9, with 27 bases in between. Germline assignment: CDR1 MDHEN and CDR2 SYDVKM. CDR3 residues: CASRSPAAGTFTGEQFF. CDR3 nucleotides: TGTGCCAGCAGATCCCCCGCAGCGGGCACCTTTACGGGTGAGCAGTTCTTC.

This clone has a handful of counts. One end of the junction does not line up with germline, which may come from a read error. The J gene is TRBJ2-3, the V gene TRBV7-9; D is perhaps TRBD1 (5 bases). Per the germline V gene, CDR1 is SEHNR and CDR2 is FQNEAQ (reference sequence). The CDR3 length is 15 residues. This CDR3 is CSSPGSTASTDTQYF. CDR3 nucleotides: TGTTCCAGCCCAGGATCGACAGCTAGCACAGATACGCAGTATTTT.

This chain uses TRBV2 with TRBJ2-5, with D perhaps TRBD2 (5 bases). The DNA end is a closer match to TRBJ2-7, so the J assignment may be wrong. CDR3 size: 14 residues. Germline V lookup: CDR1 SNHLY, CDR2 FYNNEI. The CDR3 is CASSEEVSVNEQYF. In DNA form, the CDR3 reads TGTGCCAGCAGTGAGGAGGTTAGCGTCAACGAGCAGTACTTC.

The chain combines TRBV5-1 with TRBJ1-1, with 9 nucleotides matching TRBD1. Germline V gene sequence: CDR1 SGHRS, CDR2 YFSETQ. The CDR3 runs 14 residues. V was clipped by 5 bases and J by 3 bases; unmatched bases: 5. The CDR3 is CASRLNRGHTEAFF. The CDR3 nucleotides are TGCGCCAGCAGATTGAACAGGGGGCACACTGAAGCTTTCTTT. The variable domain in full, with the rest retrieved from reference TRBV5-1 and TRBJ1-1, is KAGVTQTPRYLIKTRGQQVTLSCSPISGHRSVSWYQQTPGQGLQFLFEYFSETQRNKGNFPGRFSGRQFSNSRSEMNVSTLELGDSALYLCASRLNRGHTEAFFGQGTRLTVV.

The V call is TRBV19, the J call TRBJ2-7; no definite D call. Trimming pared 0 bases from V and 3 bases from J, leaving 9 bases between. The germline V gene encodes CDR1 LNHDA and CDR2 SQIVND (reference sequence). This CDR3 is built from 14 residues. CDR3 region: CASSIDGRVYEQYF. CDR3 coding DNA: TGTGCCAGTAGTATAGATGGGCGTGTCTACGAGCAGTACTTC.

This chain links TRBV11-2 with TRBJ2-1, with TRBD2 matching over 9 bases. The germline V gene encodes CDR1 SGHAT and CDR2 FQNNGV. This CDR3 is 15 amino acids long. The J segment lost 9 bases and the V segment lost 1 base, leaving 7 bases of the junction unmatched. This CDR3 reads CASSLVAGGQGEQFF. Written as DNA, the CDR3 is TGTGCCAGCAGCTTAGTCGCGGGAGGGCAGGGTGAGCAGTTCTTC.

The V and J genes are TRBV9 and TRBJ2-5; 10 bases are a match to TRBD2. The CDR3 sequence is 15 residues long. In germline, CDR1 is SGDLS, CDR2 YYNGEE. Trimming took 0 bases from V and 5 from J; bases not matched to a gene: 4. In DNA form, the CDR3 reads TGTGCCAGCAGCGTAGGAGCGGGGGGGCCCGAGACCCAGTACTTC. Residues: CASSVGAGGPETQYF. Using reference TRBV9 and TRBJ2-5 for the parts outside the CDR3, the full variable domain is DSGVTQTPKHLITATGQRVTLRCSPRSGDLSVYWYQQSLDQGLQFLIQYYNGEERAKGNILERFSAQQFPDLHSELNLSSLELGDSALYFCASSVGAGGPETQYFGPGTRLLVL.

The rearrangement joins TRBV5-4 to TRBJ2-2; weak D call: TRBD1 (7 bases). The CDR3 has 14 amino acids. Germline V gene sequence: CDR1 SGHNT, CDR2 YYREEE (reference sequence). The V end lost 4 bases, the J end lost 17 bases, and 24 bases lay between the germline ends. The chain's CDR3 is CASSPGTEVGDCFF. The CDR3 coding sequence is TGTGCCAGCAGCCCCGGGACAGAGGTCGGGGACTGTTTTTTT.

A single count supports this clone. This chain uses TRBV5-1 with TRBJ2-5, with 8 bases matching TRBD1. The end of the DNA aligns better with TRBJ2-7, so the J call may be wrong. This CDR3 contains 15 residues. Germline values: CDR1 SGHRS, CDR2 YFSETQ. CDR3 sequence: CASSSTGTGHYEQYF. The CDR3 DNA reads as TGCGCCAGCAGCTCAACCGGGACAGGACACTACGAGCAGTACTTC.

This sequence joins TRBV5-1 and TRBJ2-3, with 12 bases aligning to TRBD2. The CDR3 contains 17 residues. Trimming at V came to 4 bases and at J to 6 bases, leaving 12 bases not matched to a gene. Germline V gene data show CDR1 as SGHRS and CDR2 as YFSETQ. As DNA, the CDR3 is TGCGCCAGCAGCACGTTGACTAGCGGGGGCCTTGGCGATACGCAGTATTTT. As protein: CASSTLTSGGLGDTQYF. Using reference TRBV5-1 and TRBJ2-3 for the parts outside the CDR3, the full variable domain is KAGVTQTPRYLIKTRGQQVTLSCSPISGHRSVSWYQQTPGQGLQFLFEYFSETQRNKGNFPGRFSGRQFSNSRSEMNVSTLELGDSALYLCASSTLTSGGLGDTQYFGPGTRLTVL.

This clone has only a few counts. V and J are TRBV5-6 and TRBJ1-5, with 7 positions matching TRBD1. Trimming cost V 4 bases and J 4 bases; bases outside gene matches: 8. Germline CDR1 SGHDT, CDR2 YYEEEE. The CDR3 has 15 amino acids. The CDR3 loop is CASSRSEQGNQPQHF. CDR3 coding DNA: TGTGCCAGCAGCAGGTCTGAACAGGGGAATCAGCCCCAGCATTTT.

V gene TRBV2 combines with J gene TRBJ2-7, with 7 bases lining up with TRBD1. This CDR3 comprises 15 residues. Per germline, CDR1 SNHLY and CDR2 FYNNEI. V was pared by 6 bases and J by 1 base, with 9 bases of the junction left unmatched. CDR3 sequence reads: CASRRDSFSSYEQYF. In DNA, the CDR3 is TGTGCCAGCAGGAGGGACAGCTTTAGTTCCTACGAGCAGTACTTC.

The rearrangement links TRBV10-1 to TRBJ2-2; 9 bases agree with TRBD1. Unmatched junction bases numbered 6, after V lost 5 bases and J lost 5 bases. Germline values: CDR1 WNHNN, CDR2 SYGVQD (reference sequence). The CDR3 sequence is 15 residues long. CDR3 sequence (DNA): TGCGCCAGCAGTCCGGACAGGGGTTTTACCGGGGAGCTGTTTTTT. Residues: CASSPDRGFTGELFF.

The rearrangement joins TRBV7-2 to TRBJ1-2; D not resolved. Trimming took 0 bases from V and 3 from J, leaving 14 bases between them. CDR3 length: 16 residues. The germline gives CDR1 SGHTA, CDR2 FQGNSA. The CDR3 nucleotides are TGTGCCAGCAGCTTAGCGCATACCTCGAACTACTATGGCTACACCTTC. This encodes CASSLAHTSNYYGYTF.

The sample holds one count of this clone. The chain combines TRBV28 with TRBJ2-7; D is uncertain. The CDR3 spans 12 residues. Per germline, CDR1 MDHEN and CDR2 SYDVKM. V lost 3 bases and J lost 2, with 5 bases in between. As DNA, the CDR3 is TGTGCCAGCAGTTTTTCGGCCTACGAGCAGTACTTC. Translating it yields CASSFSAYEQYF.

The CDR3 loop is CASSPIRLNYGYTF. As DNA, the CDR3 is TGTGCCAGCAGTCCTATCCGTCTTAACTATGGCTACACCTTC. This chain connects TRBV6-1 to TRBJ1-2, with D unclear. This CDR3 contains 14 residues. V lost 5 bases to trimming and J lost 1 base, with 11 bases between them. CDR1 is MNHNS and CDR2 is SASEGT in the germline V gene.

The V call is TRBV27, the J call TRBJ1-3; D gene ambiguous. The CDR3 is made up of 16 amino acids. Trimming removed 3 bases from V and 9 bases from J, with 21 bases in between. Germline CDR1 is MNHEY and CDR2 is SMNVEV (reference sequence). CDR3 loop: CASSLVYPNEGTTIYF. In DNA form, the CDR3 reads TGTGCCAGCAGTTTGGTCTACCCGAACGAGGGTACCACCATATATTTT.

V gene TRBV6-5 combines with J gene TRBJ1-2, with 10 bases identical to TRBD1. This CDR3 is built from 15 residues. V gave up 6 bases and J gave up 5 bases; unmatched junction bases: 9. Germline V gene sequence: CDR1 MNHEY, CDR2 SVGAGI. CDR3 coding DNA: TGTGCCAGCAGCCCGACAGGGGGCGGGAGGTATGGCTACACCTTC. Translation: CASSPTGGGRYGYTF.

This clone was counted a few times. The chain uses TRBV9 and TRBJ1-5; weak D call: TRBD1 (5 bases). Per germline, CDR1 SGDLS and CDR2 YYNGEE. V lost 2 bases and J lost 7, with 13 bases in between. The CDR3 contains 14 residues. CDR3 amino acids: CASSVNQGSQPQHF. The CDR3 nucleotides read TGTGCCAGCAGCGTCAATCAGGGTAGCCAGCCCCAGCATTTT.

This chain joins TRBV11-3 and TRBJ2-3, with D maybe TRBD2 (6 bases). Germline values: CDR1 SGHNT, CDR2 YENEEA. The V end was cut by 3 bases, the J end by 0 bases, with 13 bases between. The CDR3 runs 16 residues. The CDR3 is CASSFLTRGSTDTQYF. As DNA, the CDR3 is TGTGCCAGCAGCTTTTTGACTAGGGGCAGCACAGATACGCAGTATTTT. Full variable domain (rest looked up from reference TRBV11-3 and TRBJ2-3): EAGVVQSPRYKIIEKKQPVAFWCNPISGHNTLYWYLQNLGQGPELLIRYENEEAVDDSQLPKDRFSAERLKGVDSTLKIQPAELGDSAVYLCASSFLTRGSTDTQYFGPGTRLTVL.

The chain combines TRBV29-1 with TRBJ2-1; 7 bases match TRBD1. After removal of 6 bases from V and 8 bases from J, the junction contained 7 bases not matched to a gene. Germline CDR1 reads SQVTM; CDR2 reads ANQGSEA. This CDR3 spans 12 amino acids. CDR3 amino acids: CSVDRIVDEQFF. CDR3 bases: TGCAGCGTGGACAGGATTGTGGATGAGCAGTTCTTC.

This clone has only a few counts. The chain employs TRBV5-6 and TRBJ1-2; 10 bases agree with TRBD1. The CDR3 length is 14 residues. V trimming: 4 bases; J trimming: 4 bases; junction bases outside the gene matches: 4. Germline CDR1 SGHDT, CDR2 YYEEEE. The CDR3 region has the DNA TGTGCCAGCAGCCCGGGACAGGGGACCTATGGCTACACCTTC. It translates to CASSPGQGTYGYTF.

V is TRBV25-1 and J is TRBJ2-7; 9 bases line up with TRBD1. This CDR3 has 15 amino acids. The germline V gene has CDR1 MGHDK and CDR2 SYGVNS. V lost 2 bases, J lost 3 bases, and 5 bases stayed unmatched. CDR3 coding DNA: TGTGCCAGCAGTGAACCCGGGGACAGGGTCTACGAGCAGTACTTC. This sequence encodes CASSEPGDRVYEQYF.

The CDR3 spells CASSIRTGGRGAFF. The CDR3 DNA reads as TGTGCCAGCAGCATCAGGACAGGGGGGAGAGGCGCTTTCTTT. The chain links TRBV7-2 to TRBJ1-1; 10 bases agree with TRBD1. CDR1 SGHTA and CDR2 FQGNSA come from the germline V gene. With V trimmed by 5 bases and J by 11 bases, 11 bases remained unmatched. This CDR3 contains 14 residues.

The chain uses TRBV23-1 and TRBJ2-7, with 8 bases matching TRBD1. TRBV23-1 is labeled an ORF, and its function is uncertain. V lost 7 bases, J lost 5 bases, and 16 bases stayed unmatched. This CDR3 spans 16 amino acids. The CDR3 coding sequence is TGCGCCAGCAAGAAGGACCTCGAGGACAGGGCCAACGAGCAGTACTTC. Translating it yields CASKKDLEDRANEQYF.